The entry below describes one T cell receptor beta chain. There is no known antigen for this receptor. Per-nucleotide qualities are absent, and no much larger clonotype sits a single base away. There are 15 amino acids in the CDR3, from cysteine to phenylalanine inclusive. CDR3 DNA is the only sequence kept; it has 45 bases, read in frame from the first base. V and J are truncated by 0 bases and 9 bases respectively, leaving an intervening sequence of 15 bases. The germline V gene (reference sequence) provides CDR1 GTSNPN and CDR2 SVGIG. Patients with a history of autoimmune disease or receiving systemic immunosuppression were excluded from the trial. Peripheral blood for TCR sequencing was drawn from every dose cohort at baseline, at cycle 4 day 1 and at cycle 7 day 1. Samples came from an open-label, multicenter, first-in-human phase I dose-escalation trial of ivuxolimab. Adults with locally advanced or metastatic melanoma, renal cell carcinoma, hepatocellular carcinoma or head and neck squamous cell carcinoma were enrolled in the trial. CD4+ and CD8+ T cells were sorted separately from peripheral blood before TCR sequencing.

This entry belongs to a study of OX40 agonist ivuxolimab in advanced cancers. In the study overall: Ivuxolimab was a fully human IgG2 agonistic monoclonal antibody targeting the costimulatory receptor OX40 (CD134). Peripheral TCRbeta sequencing aimed to test whether ivuxolimab altered TCR sequence diversity and caused clonal T-cell expansion. Partial responses occurred in three dose-escalation patients, of whom one had hepatocellular carcinoma and two had cutaneous melanoma. Prior anti-PD-1, anti-PD-L1 or anti-CTLA-4 therapy was permitted, and checkpoint inhibitors had been received by less than 45% of dose-escalation patients. Intravenous ivuxolimab was administered to patients every 2 weeks at six dose levels: 0.01, 0.1, 0.3, 1.5, 3 and 10 mg/kg. The monotherapy dose-escalation portion (N of about 50 patients) of the phase I ivuxolimab trial is reported in the paper. Of the approximately 50 patients in dose escalation, about 20 had hepatocellular carcinoma, roughly 15 had melanoma, 9 had renal cell carcinoma and 9 had head and neck cancer. In the dose-escalation cohort, 70% to 85% of patients were male, and the mean age was approximately 55 years, with a range of about 23 to 90. What the study reported, not specific to this receptor: After ivuxolimab, expanded clones were on average more numerous among CD8+ T cells than among CD4+ T cells. In the 0.1-3.0 mg/kg groups, partial responders were among the patients with the lowest normalized peripheral clonal expansion, particularly in CD8+ T cells. Low levels of normalized T-cell clonal expansion were also seen in some nonresponding patients. Clonal expansion of both CD4+ and CD8+ blood T cells was observed from baseline to week 6 at doses 0.1 to 3.0 mg/kg. Which antigens the clonally expanded peripheral T cells were specific for was not determined.

To sequence the TCRbeta CDR3 region, genomic DNA was isolated from the sorted cells. The immunoSEQ Assay was used for sequencing of TCRbeta CDR3 regions. TCRdb provides this immuneACCESS table in a form limited to in-frame rearrangements. Some clones are lacking; in checked studies, under half of them reflect an unresolved V gene, and why the rest are absent is not known. The sample contains 65,000 to 85,000 clones, approximately 87% of them found a single time. Roughly 4% of the sample belongs to the ten largest clones. The sequence derives from an adult with an advanced solid tumor such as melanoma, head and neck, liver or kidney cancer. Recombination connected TRBV30 to TRBJ1-6; the D gene assignment is ambiguous. Sequences were derived from CD4+ or CD8+ T cells sorted from blood, sampled in a trial of the OX40 agonist ivuxolimab. DNA sequence: TGTGCCTGGAGTGTAGGTGGGGTTTTGGGTTCACCCCTCCACTTT. Its coded protein is CAWSVGGVLGSPLHF.